This TCR beta chain is from a study of blood T cells in healthy people across ages. With 7 bases clipped from V and 8 bases from J, the junction kept 7 bases outside the gene matches. Germline loops: CDR1 SNHLY, CDR2 FYNNEI. The CDR3 has 13 amino acids. A second 7 to 11 cycle PCR used barcoded and J-beta primers. A tag from a template-switch adaptor with 12 random nucleotides marked each cDNA molecule. From the 5' RACE reads, TCRdb called clonotypes with MiXCR, one entry per CDR3 protein. The data hold about 830,000 distinct CDR3 sequences, with about 62% observed a single time. This clonotype was detected only a few times. Its antigen is unknown. Overall study findings and caveats: More naive CD4+ cells and higher diversity were found in long-lived than in aged donors.

The receptor was isolated from a young man in good health. The sequencing sample was made of blood. The chain recombines TRBV2 with TRBJ1-4, with 7 bases fitting TRBD1. Here the CDR3 reads CASMRDRKEKLFF. The DNA of the CDR3 is TGTGCCAGCATGAGGGACAGAAAGGAAAAACTGTTTTTT.